This T cell receptor beta chain was sequenced for a study of CD8 T cells in ankylosing spondylitis. Findings and caveats of the study: Typical of ankylosing spondylitis blood, it appeared, was a TCR beta motif of under 10 highly homologous variants.

Deletions cut 4 bases from V and 3 bases from J, with 10 bases between. This CDR3 has 13 amino acids. Per the germline V gene, CDR1 is SEHNR and CDR2 is FQNEAQ (reference sequence). As regards this clonotype: Its antigen is unknown.

Each CDR3 protein gets one entry after TCRdb re-called the 5' RACE reads with MiXCR. The table records 250,000 or so distinct CDR3 sequences, roughly a quarter of them present only once. This TCR came from a male donor with ankylosing spondylitis or in good health (not recorded which). J is TRBJ2-7 and V is TRBV7-9; the D gene is possibly TRBD2 (6 bases). The sample comprised blood, either unsorted or a sorted T cell fraction (not recorded which). The CDR3 DNA is TGTGCCAGCAGCTCCCGGGGGTTCTACGAGCAGTACTTC. Translating it yields CASSSRGFYEQYF.